This TCR beta chain comes out of a study of T cell repertoires in ileal Crohn's disease. Germline-derived CDR1 and CDR2 are SGHRS and YFSETQ. V lost 0 bases and J 0 bases, leaving 7 bases between the germline ends. The CDR3 has 15 amino acids. Produced via immunoSEQ multiplex PCR; TCRdb's table is partial and in-frame only. The sample lists around 8,600 clones, about 80% occurring once. The sequencing input was ileal tissue. The chain joins TRBV5-1 to TRBJ1-5; no firm D call. The TCR originated in an adult with Crohn's disease. The CDR3 here is CASSLAGVSNQPQHF. CDR3 coding DNA: TGCGCCAGCAGCTTGGCCGGGGTTAGCAATCAGCCCCAGCATTTT.